The 21 T cell receptor beta chains listed next were all sequenced from one sample in a study of T cells after posttransplantation cyclophosphamide (dated by TCRdb to the mid-2010s). The library was built by means of the immunoSEQ multiplex PCR assay. As stored in TCRdb, this immuneACCESS dataset retains in-frame rearrangements with V and J assigned. A fraction of the clones does not appear; measured against another copy, unresolved V genes explain less than half of the discrepancy, and the remainder lacks a known reason. Here the sample lists over 10,000 clones, none seen once only. The ten largest make up 20% to 30% of the sample. What the treatment or condition label conveys for this sample: high-dose cyclophosphamide on days +3 and +4 as single-agent GVHD prophylaxis. For conditioning, the PTCy patients got busulfan and fludarabine, then a related or unrelated marrow graft, followed by cyclophosphamide on days +3 and +4.

Source: PBMCs, taken after allogeneic stem cell transplant with posttransplant cyclophosphamide. These receptors all stem from a female patient between 35 and 55 years old who received an allogeneic stem cell transplant from a related donor, was CMV-positive, and had acute GVHD only. Once a transplant has taken place, some T cells may be donor derived.

V and J are TRBV5-8 and TRBJ2-5; D may be TRBD1 (5 bases). The CDR3 has 14 amino acids. CDR1 and CDR2 (germline): SGHTS, YDEGEE. The ends were cut back, 6 bases at V and 1 base at J, with 13 bases in the middle. The CDR3 sequence: CASTTFRVQETQYF. The CDR3 DNA is TGTGCCAGCACCACCTTCAGGGTCCAAGAGACCCAGTACTTC.

In this sample, this clone turned up a few times. The chain carries TRBV6-4 and TRBJ2-2; D might be TRBD2 (6 bases). V shed 4 bases and J shed 1 base, with 7 bases lying between them. The germline CDR1 and CDR2 sequences are MRHNA and SNTAGT. This CDR3 has 14 amino acids. CDR3 DNA sequence: TGTGCCAGCAGTGCCGGGGGGAACACCGGGGAGCTGTTTTTT. Protein: CASSAGGNTGELFF.

This clone was seen repeatedly, ten times or more. The chain uses TRBV2 and TRBJ2-5; D unclear. V was pared by 6 bases and J by 4 bases, with 6 bases between. This CDR3 is 11 amino acids long. The V gene's germline CDR1 is SNHLY and CDR2 FYNNEI. The CDR3 loop is CASSVGETQYF. CDR3 bases: TGTGCCAGCAGCGTCGGAGAGACCCAGTACTTC.

Within the sample, this clone is medium-sized. CDR3 in amino acids: CASRTGSGANVLTF. The CDR3 coding sequence is TGTGCCAGCAGGACAGGGTCTGGGGCCAACGTCCTGACTTTC. V usage is TRBV6-6 and J usage is TRBJ2-6; 7 bases are shared with TRBD1. V lost 6 bases to trimming and J lost 1 base; unmatched junction nucleotides: 0. The CDR3 has 14 residues. The germline gives CDR1 MNHNY, CDR2 SVGAGI (reference sequence).

This clone is judged medium-sized (0.01 to 0.1%). The rearrangement links TRBV10-3 to TRBJ1-1; D ambiguous. Trimming removed 6 bases at V and 0 bases at J, with 8 bases between. This CDR3 contains 13 residues. Germline CDR1 ENHRY, CDR2 SYGVKD. As DNA, the CDR3 is TGTGCCATCAGACCGGACTTGAACACTGAAGCTTTCTTT. Its translation: CAIRPDLNTEAFF.

This clone was seen ten or more times. The rearrangement uses TRBV5-1 and TRBJ2-3, with TRBD1 matching over 7 bases. V gave up 3 bases and J gave up 5 bases; unmatched junction bases: 9. The CDR3 runs 15 residues. The germline V gene encodes CDR1 SGHRS and CDR2 YFSETQ. Here the CDR3 reads CASSSRTGGKDTQYF. The CDR3, as DNA: TGCGCCAGCAGCTCACGGACAGGTGGGAAAGATACGCAGTATTTT.

This clone has at least ten counts. The chain has TRBV11-3 and TRBJ2-7; 8 bases are shared with TRBD1. V was pared by 5 bases and J by 4 bases, with 4 bases of the junction left unmatched. Germline CDR1 SGHNT, CDR2 YENEEA. This CDR3 spans 13 amino acids. The CDR3 is CASSTDREYEQYV. The CDR3, as DNA: TGTGCCAGCAGCACGGACAGGGAGTACGAGCAGTACGTC.

This clone occurred a few times. V gene TRBV4-3 combines with J gene TRBJ1-2; 7 bases fit TRBD1. The CDR3 is 15 residues long. Germline CDR1 is LGHNA and CDR2 is YSLEER. Trimming cost V 3 bases and J 0 bases; bases outside gene matches: 4. CDR3 sequence (DNA): TGCGCCAGCAGCCATGACAGGGCCTCTAACTATGGCTACACCTTC. Translated: CASSHDRASNYGYTF.

The sample holds many counts of this clone. J is TRBJ2-7 and V is TRBV29-1; no clear D gene. Per germline, CDR1 SQVTM and CDR2 ANQGSEA. The germline V and J ends were trimmed by 4 bases and 0 bases, with 13 bases remaining between them. This CDR3 comprises 14 residues. In DNA form, the CDR3 reads TGCAGCGTTGTTTCGGGTTCTGGCTCCTACGAGCAGTACTTC. The encoded protein is CSVVSGSGSYEQYF.

V is TRBV7-9 and J is TRBJ1-2; the match to TRBD1 covers 8 bases. V lost 8 bases to trimming and J lost 14 bases; unmatched junction nucleotides: 13. The germline gives CDR1 SEHNR, CDR2 FQNEAQ (reference sequence). The length of the CDR3 is 12 residues. CDR3 sequence reads: CASSPLADRATF. CDR3 nucleotide sequence: TGTGCCAGCTCCCCCCTTGCGGACAGGGCTACCTTC.

This clone was seen ten or more times. The chain combines TRBV7-9 with TRBJ1-6; D is perhaps TRBD1 (6 bases). The CDR3 covers 16 residues. Germline CDR1 reads SEHNR; CDR2 reads FQNEAQ (reference sequence). Trimming removed 3 bases from V and 10 bases from J, with 19 bases in between. CDR3 region: CASSLTTGYGYSPLHF. The CDR3 DNA reads TGTGCCAGCAGCTTGACAACAGGGTACGGCTACTCACCCCTCCACTTT.

This clone was found many times. The J gene is TRBJ2-2, the V gene TRBV7-9; TRBD1 agrees at 8 bases. Germline trimming cut 6 bases from V and 6 bases from J; bases unmatched to any gene: 3. The CDR3 runs to 13 residues. The germline V gene has CDR1 SEHNR and CDR2 FQNEAQ (reference sequence). CDR3 loop: CASRTGAAGELFF. The CDR3, as DNA: TGTGCCAGCAGGACAGGGGCGGCCGGGGAGCTGTTTTTT.

This clone was detected ten times or more. The rearrangement uses TRBV9 and TRBJ2-4; maybe TRBD2 (6 bases). Between the trimmed V and J ends, which lost 0 bases and 6 bases, there was a span of 7 bases. The CDR3 covers 13 residues. Germline CDR1 SGDLS, CDR2 YYNGEE. The chain's CDR3 is CASSVEAGNIQYF. In nucleotides, the CDR3 is TGTGCCAGCAGCGTAGAAGCGGGAAACATTCAGTACTTC.

This clone came up many times. The chain combines TRBV21-1 with TRBJ1-2. TRBV21-1 represents a pseudogene. There are 10 residues in the CDR3. The CDR3 bases are TGTGCCCCCGGGAGCTATGGCTACACCTTC. It is translated as CAPGSYGYTF.

There are many counts of this clone. The chain is built from TRBV12-5 and TRBJ2-3; possibly TRBD2 for D (6 bases). Germline values: CDR1 LGHNT, CDR2 FRNRAP. This CDR3 comprises 17 residues. The V gene lost 7 bases and the J gene lost 0 bases, with 20 bases spanning the gap. The CDR3 here is CASALETRASSTDTQYF. The DNA of the CDR3 is TGTGCTAGTGCCCTCGAGACTAGAGCCTCTAGCACAGATACGCAGTATTTT.

This chain uses TRBV7-2 with TRBJ2-4; 12 bases match TRBD2. Germline V lookup: CDR1 SGHTA, CDR2 FQGNSA. After removal of 5 bases from V and 9 bases from J, the junction contained 11 bases not matched to a gene. The CDR3 has 16 residues. The CDR3 here is CASSPPRLAGVVIQYF. As DNA, the CDR3 is TGTGCCAGCAGCCCGCCCCGACTAGCGGGGGTTGTCATTCAGTACTTC.

This clone was seen only a few times. The chain links TRBV19 to TRBJ2-1, with D tentatively TRBD2 (6 bases). Germline CDR1 reads LNHDA; CDR2 reads SQIVND (reference sequence). CDR3 length: 14 residues. Trimming took off 3 bases at V and 6 bases at J, with 12 bases between the two ends. CDR3 sequence (DNA): TGTGCCAGTAGTATCACGGCTAGCGTCAATGAGCAGTTCTTC. It codes for CASSITASVNEQFF.

At least ten counts were recorded for this clone. This chain links TRBV6-1 with TRBJ1-1; D is perhaps TRBD1 (5 bases). Germline CDR1 reads MNHNS; CDR2 reads SASEGT. The CDR3 is 13 residues long. Trimming removed 3 bases from V and 3 bases from J, with 8 bases in between. The CDR3 sequence is CASSDREDTEAFF. The CDR3 DNA sequence: TGTGCCAGCAGTGACAGGGAGGACACTGAAGCTTTCTTT.

This clone has ten or more counts. The chain couples TRBV11-2 to TRBJ1-6; no definite D call. Germline-derived CDR1 and CDR2 are SGHAT and FQNNGV. Trimming removed 0 bases from V and 4 bases from J, with 19 bases in between. This CDR3 is 19 amino acids long. CDR3 nucleotide sequence: TGTGCCAGCAGCTTAGAAGTGGTAGGAGCCCCTAGGTATAATTCACCCCTCCACTTT. This gives the protein CASSLEVVGAPRYNSPLHF.

This clone was seen ten or more times. This chain joins TRBV2 and TRBJ2-3; 12 nucleotides align to TRBD2. V shed 11 bases, J shed 5 bases, and the junction held 17 bases outside the gene matches. The CDR3 length is 17 residues. CDR1 and CDR2 (germline): SNHLY, FYNNEI. The CDR3 loop reads CADSTRKTGLAGDTQYF. For the CDR3, the DNA is TGTGCCGACAGCACTCGAAAAACGGGACTAGCGGGAGATACGCAGTATTTT. The full variable domain, completed using reference TRBV2 and TRBJ2-3, is EPEVTQTPSHQVTQMGQEVILRCVPISNHLYFYWYRQILGQKVEFLVSFYNNEISEKSEIFDDQFSVERPDGSNFTLKIRSTKLEDSAMYFCADSTRKTGLAGDTQYFGPGTRLTVL.

This clone has a handful of counts. The chain links TRBV4-1 to TRBJ2-5; the match to TRBD1 covers 7 bases. The J call may be faulty, since TRBJ2-7 better matches the DNA end. The CDR3 totals 14 residues. CDR1 MGHRA and CDR2 YSYEKL come from the germline V gene. The CDR3, as DNA: TGCGCCAGCAGTTGGGACAGCCTGACCTACGAGCAGTACTTC. Amino acid sequence: CASSWDSLTYEQYF.